This T cell receptor beta chain is drawn from a study of T cells in Graves' hyperthyroidism and ophthalmopathy. In germline, CDR1 is SGDLS, CDR2 YYNGEE. The CDR3 extends over 16 amino acids. V shed 3 bases and J shed 4 bases, with 19 bases lying between them. This clonotype has more than one count but fewer than ten. Using RNA transcripts as the source, TCR beta CDR3 regions were amplified. The TCR CDR3 first-round RT-PCR relied on the HTBI primer set. A single record per CDR3 protein comes from TCRdb applying MiXCR to the multiplex PCR reads. Among approximately 520,000 distinct CDR3 sequences listed, roughly 20% were seen once. For Graves' hyperthyroidism to be stable, ophthalmopathy could not progress within 18 months. Diagnostic decisions used clinical symptoms, serum thyroxine and TRAb, thyroid ultrasound and orbital computed tomography.

The chain recombines TRBV9 with TRBJ1-1, with D maybe TRBD1 (6 bases). The source is a man aged 18 to 30 with Graves' hyperthyroidism. Sequenced sample: blood. CDR3 DNA: TGTGCCAGCAGCGACGCCGGGGGGGCGCGTAGCACTGAAGCTTTCTTT. This encodes CASSDAGGARSTEAFF.